This T cell receptor beta chain emerged from a study of cytomegalovirus exposure and HLA in healthy donors. This clone was picked up a small number of times. Antigen: not known. PCR involved 60 Vbeta and 13 Jbeta primers. Measured with immunoSEQ multiplex PCR; TCRdb has only the in-frame clones, and not every one. The repertoire consists of about 180,000 clones, with about 86% occurring once and the leading ten covering around 2.4%. Germline CDR1 is MGHRA and CDR2 is YSYEKL. The CDR3 covers 15 residues. Trimming took 3 bases from V and 0 from J, leaving 8 bases between them. Study findings and constraints: The study assumed roughly uniform donor sequencing depth for presence/absence analyses. In an earlier analysis, most TCR beta V segments were productive about 90% or about 30% of the time. Analysis performed later showed TCR beta chains linked to HLA being more clonally expanded than equally common others. The study found most TCR sequences rare, yet found some public TCRs in many donors.

The sequence derives from a woman in her twenties or thirties in good health and CMV-seronegative. This chain links TRBV4-1 with TRBJ1-4; no firm D call. The sequenced sample was PBMCs. The DNA for the CDR3 is TGCGCCAGCAGCCATCTGGGAGCAACTAATGAAAAACTGTTTTTT. It codes for CASSHLGATNEKLFF.